The next 5 T cell receptor beta chains were all read from a single sample in a study of cytomegalovirus exposure and HLA in healthy donors. The PCR made use of 60 Vbeta and 13 Jbeta primers. The table came from immunoSEQ multiplex PCR; TCRdb's copy has only in-frame clones and leaves some out. This table holds 130,000 to 150,000 clones, around 72% found once. Sequencing used PBMCs. The receptors derive from a human donor in good health.

The rearrangement links TRBV11-2 to TRBJ2-2; D call uncertain. The ends were cut back, 0 bases at V and 4 bases at J, with 3 bases in the middle. CDR3 length equals 13 residues. CDR1 and CDR2 (germline): SGHAT, FQNNGV. Here the CDR3 reads CASSLDFTGELFF. CDR3 nucleotide sequence: TGTGCCAGCAGCTTAGACTTCACCGGGGAGCTGTTTTTT.

In DNA, the CDR3 is TGTGCCAGCGGCACTACGGCGAACACTGAAGCTTTCTTT. As protein: CASGTTANTEAFF. The chain joins TRBV6-1 to TRBJ1-1; D is unresolved. The CDR3 is 13 residues long. Deletions cut 8 bases from V and 1 base from J, with 11 bases between. Germline CDR1 reads MNHNS; CDR2 reads SASEGT.

The chain recombines TRBV27 with TRBJ1-2; D is unresolved. This CDR3 has 14 residues. Germline assignment: CDR1 MNHEY and CDR2 SMNVEV (reference sequence). The V and J ends lost 1 base and 2 bases respectively, with 8 bases between them. The CDR3 is CASSLFAGNYGYTF. The DNA of the CDR3 is TGTGCCAGCAGTTTATTTGCAGGCAACTATGGCTACACCTTC.

The V call is TRBV5-1, the J call TRBJ1-4, with 10 bases lining up with TRBD1. J was trimmed by 8 bases and V by 2 bases; bases with no gene match: 6. Germline V gives CDR1 SGHRS, CDR2 YFSETQ. The CDR3 sequence is 15 residues long. CDR3 DNA sequence: TGCGCCAGCAGCTTCTCCGGGACAGGGGAAGAAAAACTGTTTTTT. It encodes CASSFSGTGEEKLFF.

V and J are TRBV6-4 and TRBJ2-1; D not resolved. This CDR3 region has 13 residues. Germline-derived CDR1 and CDR2 are MRHNA and SNTAGT. V was cut by 4 bases and J by 9 bases, with 13 bases left in between. Here the CDR3 reads CASSAEDTGEQFF. The CDR3 region has the DNA TGTGCCAGCAGTGCCGAAGACACCGGTGAGCAGTTCTTC.